The 17 T cell receptor beta chains below come from one sample, sequenced in a study of T cell repertoires in cytomegalovirus infection. A single record per CDR3 protein comes from TCRdb applying MiXCR to the reads. The table has 150,000 to 200,000 distinct CDR3 sequences, roughly 17% seen once; the top ten hold around 19%. Sequenced: CD8+ T cells from PBMCs. Receptors originate from a human donor in good health (CMV status not recorded). Some clones in this sample may be carry-over from other donors' samples.

This chain connects TRBV5-6 to TRBJ2-6; possible D gene TRBD1, 5 bases. The V end was cut by 7 bases, the J end by 0 bases, with 8 bases between. Per the germline V gene, CDR1 is SGHDT and CDR2 is YYEEEE. The CDR3 loop spans 14 amino acids. The CDR3 DNA reads TGTGCCAGCGGAACAGGCTCTGGGGCCAACGTCCTGACTTTC. Its translation: CASGTGSGANVLTF. Combining the CDR3 with reference TRBV5-6 and TRBJ2-6 gives the whole variable domain DAGVTQSPTHLIKTRGQQVTLRCSPKSGHDTVSWYQQALGQGPQFIFQYYEEEERQRGNFPDRFSGHQFPNYSSELNVNALLLGDSALYLCASGTGSGANVLTFGAGSRLTVL.

This clonotype occurred a few times. The chain has TRBV7-9 and TRBJ1-1; no definite D call. This CDR3 contains 15 residues. Per germline, CDR1 SEHNR and CDR2 FQNEAQ (reference sequence). V gave up 0 bases and J gave up 1 base, with 9 bases separating them. The CDR3 DNA reads TGTGCCAGCAGCTTAGCCGTTCCGGAGAACACTGAAGCTTTCTTT. Its protein is CASSLAVPENTEAFF.

This clonotype has just a few counts. The chain uses TRBV12-3 or TRBV12-4 and TRBJ2-7; 10 bases match TRBD2. The CDR3 has 15 residues. V shed 5 bases and J 5 bases; nucleotides not matched to a gene: 9. The CDR3 nucleotides read TGTGCCAGCAGTCCCCGGACTAGCGGCCGGAACGAGCAGTACTTC. Its protein is CASSPRTSGRNEQYF.

The V call is TRBV27, the J call TRBJ2-1; D gene unclear. CDR1 MNHEY and CDR2 SMNVEV come from the germline V gene (reference sequence). CDR3 size: 15 residues. V gave up 5 bases and J gave up 2 bases, with 13 bases separating them. CDR3 bases: TGTGCCAGCAGTCCGCTTCTACAGACCTACAATGAGCAGTTCTTC. Translated: CASSPLLQTYNEQFF.

In its sample, this clonotype was seen a few times. The chain joins TRBV28 to TRBJ1-6; no clear D. Trimming removed 4 bases at V and 6 bases at J, with 10 bases between. The CDR3 sequence is 14 residues long. Germline V lookup: CDR1 MDHEN, CDR2 SYDVKM. CDR3 nucleotides: TGTGCCAGCAGTTCCCTGCAGACTAATTCACCCCTCCACTTT. Its protein is CASSSLQTNSPLHF.

This chain uses TRBV5-1 with TRBJ2-5, with TRBD2 identical over 7 bases. The V gene's germline CDR1 is SGHRS and CDR2 YFSETQ. The CDR3 totals 15 residues. Trimming cost V 3 bases and J 4 bases; bases outside gene matches: 9. The CDR3 DNA reads as TGCGCCAGCAGCTGGAACCCCGGGGGGACAGAGACCCAGTACTTC. Its translation: CASSWNPGGTETQYF.

This clonotype is a singleton in its sample. The genes are TRBV12-3 or TRBV12-4 and TRBJ2-7; 7 bases fit TRBD2. The CDR3 runs to 15 residues. Germline trimming cut 1 base from V and 6 bases from J; bases unmatched to any gene: 9. CDR3 DNA sequence: TGTGCCAGCAGTTTAGGCGGCAGGGAGGGTTCCGAGCAGTACTTC. This codes for CASSLGGREGSEQYF.

J is TRBJ2-5 and V is TRBV6-5; 8 bases match TRBD2. This CDR3 is 15 amino acids long. The V and J ends lost 6 bases and 1 base, in that order; junction bases with no gene match: 7. Germline CDR1 MNHEY, CDR2 SVGAGI. CDR3 bases: TGTGCCAGCAGCGAACTCAGCGGGAGCCAAGAGACCCAGTACTTC. Its translation: CASSELSGSQETQYF.

Comments on this clonotype: One base away lies a much larger clone, so this may be a sequencing read error. The gene calls are TRBV7-8 and TRBJ2-1; possibly TRBD1 or TRBD2 for D (5 bases each). The CDR3 has 14 residues. Germline V CDR1 and CDR2: SGHVS, FQNEAQ. The DNA for the CDR3 is TGTGCCAGTGAGGTGAAGGGACCCCCGAATGAGCATTTCTTC. It specifies CASEVKGPPNEHFF.

The V call is TRBV7-2, the J call TRBJ1-2, with 11 bases that match TRBD1. Germline-derived CDR1 and CDR2 are SGHTA and FQGNSA. This CDR3 has 18 amino acids. Trimming removed 4 bases from V and 1 base from J; junction bases left unmatched: 11. In DNA, the CDR3 is TGTGCCAGCAGCTGGACAAGGACAGGGGGCAACTTTAACTATGGCTACACCTTC. Protein sequence: CASSWTRTGGNFNYGYTF.

The table lists this clonotype with many counts. The V and J genes are TRBV29-1 and TRBJ2-3; 7 bases fit TRBD1. Trimming took 2 bases from V and 1 from J; bases not matched to a gene: 9. CDR3 length: 16 residues. CDR1 is SQVTM and CDR2 is ANQGSEA in the germline V gene. The CDR3 nucleotides read TGCAGCGTTGAATGGAAGGGGGCACGGGGCACAGATACGCAGTATTTT. Translated, it gives CSVEWKGARGTDTQYF.

The chain links TRBV7-9 to TRBJ2-4; no definite D call. Trimming shortened V by 8 bases and J by 4 bases, and 12 bases separated the two germline ends. In germline, CDR1 is SEHNR, CDR2 FQNEAQ (reference sequence). CDR3 size: 13 residues. This CDR3 is CASLAREKNIQYF. CDR3 DNA sequence: TGTGCCAGCCTGGCCCGCGAAAAAAACATTCAGTACTTC.

The chain carries TRBV4-1 and TRBJ2-7; 7 nucleotides line up with TRBD2. CDR3 length: 15 residues. The V gene's germline CDR1 is MGHRA and CDR2 YSYEKL. The V segment lost 5 bases and the J segment 3 bases; nucleotides outside the gene matches: 10. CDR3 DNA sequence: TGCGCCAGCAGCTTCCCACAGCGGGGAATCTACGAGCAGTACTTC. Translation: CASSFPQRGIYEQYF.

This clonotype was counted a few times. The chain uses TRBV4-3 and TRBJ2-5; the D is unclear. In germline, CDR1 is LGHNA, CDR2 YSLEER. Trimming removed 0 bases at V and 3 bases at J, with 5 bases between. The CDR3 has 13 residues. The CDR3 loop is CASSQDRKETQYF. DNA for the CDR3: TGCGCCAGCAGCCAAGACAGGAAAGAGACCCAGTACTTC.

This clonotype was picked up one time. The DNA of the CDR3 is TGTGCCACTGCCCTAACGGGGGGCCTGTTCTACGAGCAGTACTTC. Translating it yields CATALTGGLFYEQYF. This rearrangement joins TRBV19 to TRBJ2-7; weak D call: TRBD2 (7 bases). The CDR3 sequence is 15 residues long. CDR1 LNHDA and CDR2 SQIVND come from the germline V gene (reference sequence). Trimming cost V 10 bases and J 3 bases, with 22 bases left between them.

This clonotype has just a few counts. The chain recombines TRBV7-9 with TRBJ2-3; TRBD2 matches 9 bases. The germline CDR1 and CDR2 sequences are SEHNR and FQNEAQ (reference sequence). The CDR3 spans 16 residues. V shed 5 bases, J shed 2 bases, and the junction held 8 bases outside the gene matches. As DNA, the CDR3 is TGTGCCAGCAGCCTGATGACTAGCGGCGTCACAGATACGCAGTATTTT. Translating gives CASSLMTSGVTDTQYF.

The chain combines TRBV7-2 with TRBJ2-7, with D perhaps matching TRBD1 (6 bases). Germline CDR1 SGHTA, CDR2 FQGNSA. CDR3 length: 14 residues. The ends were cut back, 6 bases at V and 2 bases at J, with 14 bases in the middle. Here the CDR3 DNA reads TGTGCCAGCAGTTTAAGGGACACCACCTACGAGCAGTACTTC. Translated, it gives CASSLRDTTYEQYF.